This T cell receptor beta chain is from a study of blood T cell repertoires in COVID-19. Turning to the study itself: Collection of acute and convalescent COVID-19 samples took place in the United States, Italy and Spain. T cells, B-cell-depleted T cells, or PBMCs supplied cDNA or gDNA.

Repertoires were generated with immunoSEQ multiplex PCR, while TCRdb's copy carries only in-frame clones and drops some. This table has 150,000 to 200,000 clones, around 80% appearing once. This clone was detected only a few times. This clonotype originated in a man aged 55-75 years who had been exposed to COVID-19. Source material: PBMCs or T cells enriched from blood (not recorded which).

The CDR3 region has the DNA TGCGCCAGCAGCCAAGAGACTAGCCGCGATGAGCAGTTCTTC. This translates into CASSQETSRDEQFF. The rearrangement links TRBV5-1 to TRBJ2-1; TRBD2 matches 7 bases. Germline CDR1 is SGHRS and CDR2 is YFSETQ. V gave up 4 bases and J gave up 8 bases; unmatched junction bases: 9. The CDR3 length is 14 residues.